This TCR beta chain was captured in a study of blood T cell repertoires in COVID-19 (dated by TCRdb to about 2020). For context, the study as a whole: The collaborator samples originated in the United States, Italy and Spain and spanned the acute and convalescent phases of COVID-19. The prospective study material was composed of cDNA or gDNA derived from T cells, B-cell-depleted T cells, or PBMCs. Subjects who had been exposed to COVID-19, were actively infected with it, or had recovered from it provided the deeply sampled blood TCRbeta repertoires that made up the dataset. The repertoires were made available in a free public database intended to serve as a resource for research on the immune response to SARS-CoV-2. Samples came from the ongoing ImmuneRACE study (first 160 participants) plus 1,254 subjects from 6 global collaborators. Nearly every sample came with metadata listing a de-identified subject ID, COVID-19 status, age in years and sex. Where HLA class I and class II types were available, the types were taken from metadata supplied by the sample provider, not from assay-based typing. Results the study describes overall, beyond this receptor: Clinical and demographic metadata were provided uncurated, with the amount varying by source and participant.

Note on this clone: What antigen it recognizes has not been identified. Base qualities are not recorded, but no much larger clone differs from it by a single base.

V was cut back by 7 bases and J by 6 bases, leaving a gap of 18 bases between them. CDR1 and CDR2 were assigned from the germline V gene (reference sequence) as LNHDA and SQIVND. Its CDR3 holds 14 amino acids, cysteine through phenylalanine. Only CDR3 DNA remains: 42 bases, in frame from the first base. The immunoSEQ Assay, a bias-controlled multiplex PCR, was used to amplify TCRbeta CDR3 regions from genomic DNA. Per the source publication's procedure: The number of nucleated cells in each sample was estimated by amplification of reference gene primers within the assay. To quantify the absolute abundance of each unique TCRbeta CDR3 rearrangement, sequence reads were collapsed and filtered. Productive Simpson clonality was computed per sample as the square root of Simpson's diversity index over productive rearrangements. Entries here come from immuneACCESS through TCRdb and include only in-frame sequences with V and J called. Some clones fail to appear in such tables; in the studies checked, an unresolved V gene covers under half of the shortfall, and the cause of the remainder is unknown. V, J and clone size are those of that table, while D and trimming were read from the DNA. This sample holds about 300,000 clones; about 90% were observed only once. Clones ranked in the top ten supply roughly 2.9% of the sample.

Participants in the prospective study were enrolled through a virtual design, were aged about 18 to 100 years, and lived in 24 United States geographic areas. To assign participants to cohorts, the prospective study relied on clinical history that participants themselves reported in a screening survey and a study questionnaire. A participant counted as exposed if, within 2 weeks of entering the study, that participant had been in contact with someone who had a PCR-confirmed or clinician-diagnosed COVID-19 case. Each participant in the prospective study had whole blood, serum and a nasopharyngeal or oropharyngeal swab collected by mobile phlebotomists. Over a roughly 2-month period, participants in the prospective study had the option of providing additional blood draws and questionnaires. Prospective study blood samples were shipped either frozen or at room temperature before DNA extraction.

The chain couples TRBV19 to TRBJ1-2, with no reliable assignment of the D segment. The sequence was collected from a woman in her 50s who had been exposed to COVID-19. Sequences were obtained from PBMCs or T cells enriched from blood (not recorded which). The DNA sequence is as follows: TGTGCCAGTAATAGAGGAGTGCTCATGGATGGCTACACCTTC. Its amino acids are CASNRGVLMDGYTF.